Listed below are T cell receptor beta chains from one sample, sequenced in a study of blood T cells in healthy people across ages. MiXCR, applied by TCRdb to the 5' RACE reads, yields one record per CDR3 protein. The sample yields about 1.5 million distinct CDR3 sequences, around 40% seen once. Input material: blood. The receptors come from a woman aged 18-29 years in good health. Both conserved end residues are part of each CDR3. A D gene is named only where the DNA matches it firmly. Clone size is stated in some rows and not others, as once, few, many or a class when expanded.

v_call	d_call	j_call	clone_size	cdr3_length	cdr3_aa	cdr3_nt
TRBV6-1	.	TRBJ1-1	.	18	CASSEGPGLDEFYTEAFF	TGTGCCAGCAGTGAAGGTCCGGGGCTGGATGAGTTCTACACTGAAGCTTTCTTT
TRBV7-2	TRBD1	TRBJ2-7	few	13	CASSVGTENEQYF	TGTGCCAGCAGCGTTGGGACAGAAAACGAGCAGTACTTC
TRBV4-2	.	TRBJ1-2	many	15	CASSPAETDNYGYTF	TGTGCCAGCAGCCCGGCGGAGACAGATAACTATGGCTACACCTTC
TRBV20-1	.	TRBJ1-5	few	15	CSARDRSNSNQPQHF	TGCAGTGCTAGAGATAGAAGTAATAGCAATCAGCCCCAGCATTTT
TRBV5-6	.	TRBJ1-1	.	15	CASSLVTLLNTEAFF	TGTGCCAGCAGCTTGGTAACCCTCTTGAACACTGAAGCTTTCTTT
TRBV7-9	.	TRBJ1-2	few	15	CASSLQVRELHGYTF	TGTGCCAGCAGCTTACAAGTCAGGGAACTACATGGCTACACCTTC
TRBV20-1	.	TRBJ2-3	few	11	CSGPQADTQYF	TGCAGTGGCCCCCAGGCCGATACGCAGTATTTT
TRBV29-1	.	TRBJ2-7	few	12	CSAVTHSYEQYF	TGCAGCGCCGTGACACACTCCTACGAGCAGTACTTC
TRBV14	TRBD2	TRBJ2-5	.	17	CASSQDGTSGTQETQYF	TGCGCCAGCAGCCAAGACGGGACTAGCGGTACCCAAGAGACCCAGTACTTC
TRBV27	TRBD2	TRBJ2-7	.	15	CASSLGGTTLYEQYF	TGTGCCAGCAGTTTGGGAGGGACTACCCTTTACGAGCAGTACTTC
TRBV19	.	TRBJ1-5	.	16	CASSNFGPGVNQPQHF	TGTGCCAGTAGTAATTTTGGGCCAGGGGTGAATCAGCCCCAGCATTTT
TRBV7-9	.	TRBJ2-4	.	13	CASSLGGGDIQYF	TGTGCCAGCAGCTTAGGGGGAGGTGACATTCAGTACTTC
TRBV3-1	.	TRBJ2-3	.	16	CASSQDPGKRTDTQYF	TGTGCCAGCAGCCAAGATCCGGGGAAGAGGACAGATACGCAGTATTTT
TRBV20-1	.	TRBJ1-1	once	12	CSARAIGGEAFF	TGCAGTGCTAGAGCGATAGGAGGTGAAGCTTTCTTT
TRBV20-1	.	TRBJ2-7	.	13	CSARDRLSYEQYF	TGCAGTGCTAGAGATCGACTTAGCTACGAGCAGTACTTC
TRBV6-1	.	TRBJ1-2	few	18	CASTRSTPRRQGGYGYTF	TGTGCCAGCACCAGGAGTACCCCCCGACGGCAGGGTGGCTATGGCTACACCTTC
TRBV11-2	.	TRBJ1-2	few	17	CASSFYQPDQNIEGYTF	TGTGCCAGCAGCTTTTACCAACCCGACCAAAATATTGAGGGCTACACCTTC
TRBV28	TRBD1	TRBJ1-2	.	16	CASSLRTGWTSYGYTF	TGTGCCAGCAGTTTAAGGACAGGGTGGACGTCCTATGGCTACACCTTC
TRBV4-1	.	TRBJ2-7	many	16	CASSQEGGGPIYEQYF	TGCGCCAGCAGCCAAGAGGGAGGGGGCCCGATATACGAGCAGTACTTC
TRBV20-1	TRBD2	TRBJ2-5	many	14	CSAPGTSVVETQYF	TGCAGTGCGCCCGGGACTAGCGTGGTGGAGACCCAGTACTTC
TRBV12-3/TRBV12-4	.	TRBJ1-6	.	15	CASFKGELIKSPLHF	TGTGCCAGCTTTAAGGGGGAATTGATTAAGTCACCCCTCCACTTT
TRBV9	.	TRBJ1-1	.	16	CASSVDFNRGNTEAFF	TGTGCCAGCAGCGTAGATTTCAACAGAGGGAACACTGAAGCTTTCTTT
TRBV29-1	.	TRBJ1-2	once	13	CSVEIGYNYGCTF	TGCAGCGTTGAGATAGGATATAACTATGGCTGCACCTTC
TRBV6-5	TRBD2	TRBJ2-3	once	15	CATSRGAAKTDTQYF	TGTGCCACTTCGCGGGGGGCCGCGAAGACAGATACGCAGTATTTT
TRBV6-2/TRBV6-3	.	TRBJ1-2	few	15	CASSYPRDIHYGYTF	TGTGCCAGCAGTTACCCCCGGGACATCCACTATGGCTACACCTTC
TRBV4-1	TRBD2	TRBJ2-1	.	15	CASSQEVASGSPQFF	TGCGCCAGCAGCCAAGAAGTTGCTAGCGGGAGTCCACAGTTCTTC